This TCR beta chain was found in a study of post-analysis software for immune sequencing data. Broader study findings: Comparison of patients with controls showed a handful of TRBV segments more frequent in patients, TRBV5-6, TRBV5-1 and TRBV20-1 among them.

Trimming took off 3 bases at V and 0 bases at J, with 14 bases between the two ends. Germline V lookup: CDR1 MNHNS, CDR2 SASEGT. CDR3 length: 16 amino acids. TCR beta cDNA libraries had unique molecular identifiers. MiXCR was run by TCRdb on the PCR reads, yielding one entry per CDR3 protein. Counted here are fewer than 850,000 distinct CDR3 sequences, roughly 29% occurring once; the ten biggest clones make up under 0.7%. Details on this clonotype: Its specificity is unknown.

The specimen sequenced was blood. The receptor comes from a girl aged 5-17 years with multiple sclerosis. V is TRBV6-1 and J is TRBJ1-1, with D uncertain. In nucleotides, the CDR3 is TGTGCCAGCAGTGACCCCCCGGGATTCTTGAACACTGAAGCTTTCTTT. It is translated as CASSDPPGFLNTEAFF.